These 27 T cell receptor beta chains were all obtained from the same sample, sequenced in a study of blood T cell repertoires in COVID-19. Measured with immunoSEQ multiplex PCR; TCRdb has only the in-frame clones, and not every one. The data contain about 92,000 clones, about three quarters of them seen just once; the ten biggest clones take up about 8.1%. Material for sequencing was peripheral blood. The receptors originated from a man aged 50 to 60 who had recovered from COVID-19.

The gene calls are TRBV24-1 and TRBJ2-3, with 8 bases aligning to TRBD1. V lost 9 bases to trimming and J lost 0 bases; unmatched junction nucleotides: 16. The CDR3 length is 18 residues. CDR1 and CDR2 (germline): KGHDR, SFDVKD. The CDR3 DNA is TGTGCCACCCGGCCCGGGGACAGGTTCTTTTCTAGCACAGATACGCAGTATTTT. This codes for CATRPGDRFFSSTDTQYF.

The chain links TRBV5-4 to TRBJ2-7; 11 bases match TRBD2. Unmatched junction bases numbered 9, after V lost 4 bases and J lost 3 bases. The CDR3 is 16 amino acids. Looked up from germline, CDR1 is SGHNT and CDR2 is YYREEE (reference sequence). The CDR3 bases are TGTGCCAGCAGCCCCGATAGCGGGGGGGCCTTCTACGAGCAGTACTTC. Translated: CASSPDSGGAFYEQYF.

This chain connects TRBV5-1 to TRBJ2-5, with D perhaps TRBD2 (5 bases). With 2 bases removed from V and 5 bases from J, the gap between germline ends came to 13 bases. In germline, CDR1 is SGHRS, CDR2 YFSETQ. The length of the CDR3 is 14 residues. In DNA form, the CDR3 reads TGCGCCAGCAGCTTAGCGGCTTCGGGGGAGACCCAGTACTTC. It is translated as CASSLAASGETQYF.

J is TRBJ1-2 and V is TRBV11-2; D not certain. Germline V CDR1 and CDR2: SGHAT, FQNNGV. Trimming left V 2 bases short and J 2 bases short, with 3 bases between. The CDR3 totals 12 residues. Written as DNA, the CDR3 is TGTGCCAGCAGCTTACAGAACTATGGCTACACCTTC. Protein product: CASSLQNYGYTF.

This clone was found a few times. This chain uses TRBV7-9 with TRBJ2-2; tentatively, D is TRBD2 (5 bases). The CDR3 is 15 residues long. The V end lost 2 bases, the J end lost 5 bases, and 12 bases lay between the germline ends. Germline V CDR1 and CDR2: SEHNR, FQNEAQ (reference sequence). This CDR3 reads CASSLIESGTGELFF. The CDR3 DNA reads TGTGCCAGCAGCTTAATCGAATCGGGAACCGGGGAGCTGTTTTTT.

The count of this clone is one. The chain employs TRBV6-5 and TRBJ2-2; 10 nucleotides match TRBD1. The J segment lost 5 bases and the V segment lost 4 bases, leaving 1 base of the junction unmatched. This CDR3 is built from 14 residues. From germline, CDR1 is MNHEY and CDR2 SVGAGI. CDR3 sequence (DNA): TGTGCCAGCAGTTGGACAGGGGGAACCGGGGAGCTGTTTTTT. Protein sequence: CASSWTGGTGELFF.

J is TRBJ2-2 and V is TRBV9; unclear D gene. V lost 0 bases and J 7 bases, leaving 13 bases between the germline ends. The CDR3 is 15 amino acids. Germline-derived CDR1 and CDR2 are SGDLS and YYNGEE. CDR3 amino acids: CASSVASGLNGELFF. The CDR3 DNA reads TGTGCCAGCAGCGTAGCGTCAGGTTTAAACGGGGAGCTGTTTTTT. Variable domain in full (rest from reference TRBV9 and TRBJ2-2): DSGVTQTPKHLITATGQRVTLRCSPRSGDLSVYWYQQSLDQGLQFLIQYYNGEERAKGNILERFSAQQFPDLHSELNLSSLELGDSALYFCASSVASGLNGELFFGEGSRLTVL.

V usage is TRBV27 and J usage is TRBJ2-2; 13 nucleotides agree with TRBD2. The V gene's germline CDR1 is MNHEY and CDR2 SMNVEV (reference sequence). Trimming at V came to 8 bases and at J to 7 bases, leaving 4 bases not matched to a gene. The CDR3 has 14 residues. The CDR3, as DNA: TGTGCCAGCGGGACTAGCGGGGTCGGCGGGGAGCTGTTTTTT. Translation: CASGTSGVGGELFF.

This rearrangement joins TRBV2 to TRBJ1-5, with a tentative D call TRBD1 (6 bases). CDR1 is SNHLY, CDR2 FYNNEI, per germline. The V gene lost 2 bases and the J gene lost 4 bases, with 15 bases spanning the gap. The CDR3 is made up of 16 amino acids. In DNA form, the CDR3 reads TGTGCCAGCAGTGAATTGAGACAGAGGGGGAATCAGCCCCAGCATTTT. Amino acids: CASSELRQRGNQPQHF.

The chain is built from TRBV9 and TRBJ2-7; D is ambiguous. V was cut by 2 bases and J by 3 bases, with 9 bases left in between. Germline V CDR1 and CDR2: SGDLS, YYNGEE. There are 13 residues in the CDR3. In nucleotides, the CDR3 is TGTGCCAGCAGCGTCGGCCAGGACTACGAGCAGTACTTC. Translation: CASSVGQDYEQYF.

The chain combines TRBV24-1 with TRBJ1-5, with TRBD1 identical over 7 bases. This CDR3 is built from 17 residues. Germline CDR1 KGHDR, CDR2 SFDVKD. V was pared by 4 bases and J by 3 bases, with 11 bases of the junction left unmatched. In DNA form, the CDR3 reads TGTGCCACCAGTGACCCCGGAACGGACAGGCTCAATCAGCCCCAGCATTTT. Amino acid sequence: CATSDPGTDRLNQPQHF.

This chain connects TRBV28 to TRBJ2-7, with 11 positions matching TRBD2. V was pared by 4 bases and J by 6 bases, with 8 bases of the junction left unmatched. Germline-derived CDR1 and CDR2 are MDHEN and SYDVKM. The CDR3 has 15 amino acids. The CDR3 sequence is CASSSPWGTSGEQYF. The CDR3 region has the DNA TGTGCCAGCAGTTCCCCCTGGGGGACTAGCGGCGAGCAGTACTTC.

The chain is built from TRBV28 and TRBJ2-7, with 7 bases that match TRBD2. The ends lost 5 bases at V and 3 bases at J; junction bases unmatched: 10. Germline V gene lookup returns CDR1 MDHEN and CDR2 SYDVKM. There are 15 residues in the CDR3. CDR3 sequence (DNA): TGTGCCAGCAGTGGGGGGGAGGGCAGGTACTACGAGCAGTACTTC. Encoded protein: CASSGGEGRYYEQYF.

The CDR3 nucleotides are TGTGCCAGCAGCTTAGAGGCGACTAGCGGGAGGGCCATTTTCCACGAGCAGTACTTC. This gives the protein CASSLEATSGRAIFHEQYF. This chain uses TRBV11-2 with TRBJ2-7; 14 bases agree with TRBD2. Germline lookup yields CDR1 SGHAT and CDR2 FQNNGV. V dropped 0 bases and J dropped 5; count of bases not matched to a gene: 12. The CDR3 is 19 amino acids.

This clone was found once. The J gene is TRBJ2-1, the V gene TRBV9, with TRBD2 matching 8 bases. The CDR3 totals 15 residues. CDR1 and CDR2 (germline): SGDLS, YYNGEE. Unmatched junction bases numbered 10, after V lost 6 bases and J lost 5 bases. The CDR3 sequence is CASTLAGTLHNEQFF. DNA for the CDR3: TGTGCCAGCACCTTAGCGGGGACTCTACACAATGAGCAGTTCTTC.

The chain employs TRBV5-4 and TRBJ1-4; D remains ambiguous. Germline values: CDR1 SGHNT, CDR2 YYREEE (reference sequence). The CDR3 runs 16 residues. The germline V and J ends were trimmed by 1 base and 10 bases, with 20 bases remaining between them. The CDR3 nucleotides are TGTGCCAGCAGCTTGAGAACTACCGGGAGTATGGGAAAACTGTTTTTT. Residues: CASSLRTTGSMGKLFF.

This clone appeared a single time. The CDR3 sequence: CASSRWDSGETQYF. The CDR3 region has the DNA TGTGCCAGCAGCCGATGGGACAGTGGAGAGACCCAGTACTTC. This chain uses TRBV5-4 with TRBJ2-5; TRBD1 aligns across 7 bases. CDR1 and CDR2 from the germline V gene are SGHNT and YYREEE (reference sequence). Losses at the gene ends were 4 bases for V and 4 bases for J; bases not matched to a gene: 7. The CDR3 length is 14 residues.

V gene TRBV28 combines with J gene TRBJ2-2; weak D call: TRBD1 (6 bases). The germline V gene has CDR1 MDHEN and CDR2 SYDVKM. This CDR3 contains 12 residues. V was pared by 7 bases and J by 7 bases, with 10 bases between. CDR3 nucleotide sequence: TGTGCCAGCAAGCAGGGGAACGGGGAGCTGTTTTTT. Amino acid sequence: CASKQGNGELFF.

The chain recombines TRBV7-2 with TRBJ2-5; a possible D gene is TRBD2 (5 bases). Trimming removed 3 bases at V and 4 bases at J, with 9 bases between. Per the germline V gene, CDR1 is SGHTA and CDR2 is FQGNSA. The CDR3 runs 13 residues. The DNA of the CDR3 is TGTGCCAGCAGCTTCGGAGGACCAGAGACCCAGTACTTC. This encodes CASSFGGPETQYF.

The rearrangement links TRBV11-2 to TRBJ2-3, with 10 bases that match TRBD2. J lost 6 bases, V lost 5 bases, and 5 bases had no gene match. The germline CDR1 and CDR2 sequences are SGHAT and FQNNGV. The CDR3 runs 14 residues. In DNA, the CDR3 is TGTGCCAGCAGCAGTATAGCGGGGGGCGATACGCAGTATTTT. This codes for CASSSIAGGDTQYF.

The chain combines TRBV5-1 with TRBJ1-3; a possible D gene is TRBD1 (6 bases). The CDR3 runs to 14 residues. Deletions cut 4 bases from V and 4 bases from J, with 12 bases between. The germline gives CDR1 SGHRS, CDR2 YFSETQ. The DNA for the CDR3 is TGCGCCAGCAGCCGGGACAAACCAGGAAACACCATATATTTT. This translates into CASSRDKPGNTIYF. Variable domain in full (rest from reference TRBV5-1 and TRBJ1-3): KAGVTQTPRYLIKTRGQQVTLSCSPISGHRSVSWYQQTPGQGLQFLFEYFSETQRNKGNFPGRFSGRQFSNSRSEMNVSTLELGDSALYLCASSRDKPGNTIYFGEGSWLTVV.

This chain connects TRBV28 to TRBJ1-1; possibly TRBD1 for D (5 bases). The CDR3 covers 14 residues. Germline CDR1 reads MDHEN; CDR2 reads SYDVKM. V shed 11 bases and J shed 1 base, with 17 bases lying between them. Here the CDR3 DNA reads TGTGCCGCCTTGGGGGGGAGAAAGAACACTGAAGCTTTCTTT. Amino acid sequence: CAALGGRKNTEAFF.

This rearrangement joins TRBV28 to TRBJ1-5; TRBD1 aligns across 9 bases. J gave up 1 base and V 5 bases, and 6 bases lay outside the gene matches. The germline gives CDR1 MDHEN, CDR2 SYDVKM. The CDR3 is 16 residues long. In DNA form, the CDR3 reads TGTGCCAGCAGTCCCGTGGACAGGGGCAGCAATCAGCCCCAGCATTTT. Translation gives CASSPVDRGSNQPQHF.

This clone was detected ten times or more. The chain joins TRBV4-1 to TRBJ1-3, with D tentatively TRBD1 (6 bases). Germline CDR1 reads MGHRA; CDR2 reads YSYEKL. V gave up 0 bases and J gave up 4 bases, with 10 bases separating them. The CDR3 contains 15 residues. CDR3 in DNA: TGCGCCAGCAGCCAAGAGGCAGGGGTCGGAAACACCATATATTTT. Its protein product is CASSQEAGVGNTIYF.

The chain has TRBV7-9 and TRBJ1-2; 8 bases fit TRBD1. The germline gives CDR1 SEHNR, CDR2 FQNEAQ (reference sequence). Trimming at V came to 7 bases and at J to 7 bases, leaving 8 bases not matched to a gene. This CDR3 contains 13 residues. The CDR3 DNA is TGTGCCAGCACCGAGACAGGGGTGGGTGGCTACACCTTC. Amino acid sequence: CASTETGVGGYTF. The full variable domain, rest sourced from reference TRBV7-9 and TRBJ1-2, is DTGVSQNPRHKITKRGQNVTFRCDPISEHNRLYWYRQTLGQGPEFLTYFQNEAQLEKSRLLSDRFSAERPKGSFSTLEIQRTEQGDSAMYLCASTETGVGGYTFGSGTRLTVV.

The chain is built from TRBV5-5 and TRBJ2-5, with 11 bases that match TRBD2. With 2 bases clipped from V and 4 bases from J, the junction kept 1 base outside the gene matches. This CDR3 region has 14 residues. Germline CDR1 SGHKS, CDR2 YYEKEE (reference sequence). The CDR3 loop reads CASSFSGGAETQYF. The CDR3, as DNA: TGTGCCAGCAGCTTTAGCGGGGGGGCAGAGACCCAGTACTTC.

The V and J genes are TRBV7-2 and TRBJ2-5; TRBD1 might be the D (6 bases). The V gene's germline CDR1 is SGHTA and CDR2 FQGNSA. The V and J ends lost 4 bases and 5 bases respectively, with 14 bases between them. This CDR3 contains 14 residues. The CDR3, as DNA: TGTGCCAGCAGCTCCTTTGGGGGCGGCGAGACCCAGTACTTC. Translating gives CASSSFGGGETQYF.